The clone carrying this T cell receptor (beta chain) was seen a few times. The CDR3 consists of 15 residues. The germline CDR1 and CDR2 sequences are SQVTM and ANQGSEA. The germline V and J ends were trimmed by 8 bases and 1 base, with 18 bases remaining between them. The data were obtained in a study of T cells in Graves' hyperthyroidism and ophthalmopathy. Regions amplified from RNA transcripts were the TCR beta CDR3 regions. The TCR CDR3 was amplified in a first-round RT-PCR using the HTBI primer set. TCRdb analysed the multiplex PCR reads with MiXCR anew, one entry per CDR3 protein. This sample has about 410,000 distinct CDR3 sequences, with roughly 15% found just once.

This sequence joins TRBV29-1 and TRBJ2-1; tentatively, D is TRBD1 (5 bases). The specimen sequenced was blood. The TCR was taken from a man aged 18 to 35 with Graves' ophthalmopathy. The CDR3 sequence is CSWGPGIRSYNEQFF. The DNA for the CDR3 is TGCAGCTGGGGCCCTGGTATTAGGTCCTACAATGAGCAGTTCTTC.